The present TCR beta chain was sequenced within a study of glioma-infiltrating T cells. The iRepertoire nested amplicon-rescue multiplex PCR amplified TCR alpha and beta CDR3s from RNA. For one-step reverse transcription and amplification, roughly 85-450 ng of tissue mRNA or PBMC total RNA was used. Via MiXCR, TCRdb re-called the multiplex PCR reads, giving one row per CDR3 protein. The sample has fewer than 200,000 distinct CDR3 sequences; 32% are singletons. This CDR3 region has 19 residues. V gave up 3 bases and J gave up 0 bases, with 23 bases separating them. Germline loops: CDR1 LNHDA, CDR2 SQIVND (reference sequence). This clonotype was counted a few times.

Input material: glioma tissue, nonneoplastic brain tissue, or PBMCs (not recorded which). The chain has TRBV19 and TRBJ1-2; D uncertain. The clonotype comes from a human donor with low-grade glioma or glioblastoma, undergoing nonglioma brain surgery, or in good health (not recorded which). The CDR3 loop is CASSIGDGYQRVSNYGYTF. CDR3 coding DNA: TGTGCCAGTAGTATCGGAGACGGATACCAGAGGGTATCTAACTATGGCTACACCTTC.